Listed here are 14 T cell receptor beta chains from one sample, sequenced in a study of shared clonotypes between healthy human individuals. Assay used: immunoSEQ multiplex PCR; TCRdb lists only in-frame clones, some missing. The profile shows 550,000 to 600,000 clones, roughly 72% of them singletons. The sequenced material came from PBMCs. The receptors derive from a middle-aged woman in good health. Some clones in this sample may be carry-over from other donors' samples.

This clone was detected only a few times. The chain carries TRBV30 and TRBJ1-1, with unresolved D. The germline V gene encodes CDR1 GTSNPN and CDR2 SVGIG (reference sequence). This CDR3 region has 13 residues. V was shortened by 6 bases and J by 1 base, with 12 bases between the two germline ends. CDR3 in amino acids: CACATSGNTEAFF. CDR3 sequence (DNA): TGTGCCTGCGCTACTTCAGGGAACACTGAAGCTTTCTTT.

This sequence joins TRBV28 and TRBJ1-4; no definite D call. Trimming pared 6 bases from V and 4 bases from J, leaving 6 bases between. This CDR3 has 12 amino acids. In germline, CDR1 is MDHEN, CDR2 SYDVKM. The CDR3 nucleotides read TGTGCCAGCAGGCTTAATAATGAAAAACTGTTTTTT. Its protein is CASRLNNEKLFF.

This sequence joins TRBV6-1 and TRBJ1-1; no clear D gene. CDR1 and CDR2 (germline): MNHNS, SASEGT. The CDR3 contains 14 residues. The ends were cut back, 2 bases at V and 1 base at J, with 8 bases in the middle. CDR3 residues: CASSEQVQNTEAFF. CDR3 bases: TGTGCCAGCAGTGAACAGGTACAGAACACTGAAGCTTTCTTT.

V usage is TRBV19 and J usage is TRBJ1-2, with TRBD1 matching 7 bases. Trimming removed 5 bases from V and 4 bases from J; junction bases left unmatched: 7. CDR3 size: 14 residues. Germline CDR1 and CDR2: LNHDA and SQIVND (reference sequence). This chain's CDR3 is CASSPRQGTYGYTF. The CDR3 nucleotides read TGTGCCAGTAGTCCGCGACAGGGTACCTATGGCTACACCTTC.

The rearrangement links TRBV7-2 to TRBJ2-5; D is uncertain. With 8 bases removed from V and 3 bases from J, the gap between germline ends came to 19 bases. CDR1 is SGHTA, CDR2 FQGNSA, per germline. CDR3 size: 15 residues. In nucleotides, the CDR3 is TGTGCCAGCTCACCGGTCGTTGGACGAGAAGAGACCCAGTACTTC. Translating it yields CASSPVVGREETQYF.

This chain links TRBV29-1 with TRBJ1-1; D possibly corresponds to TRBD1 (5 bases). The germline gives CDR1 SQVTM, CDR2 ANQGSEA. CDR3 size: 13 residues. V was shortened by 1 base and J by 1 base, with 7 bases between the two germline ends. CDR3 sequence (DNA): TGCAGCGTTGAAGCGACAGCGAACACTGAAGCTTTCTTT. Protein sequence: CSVEATANTEAFF.

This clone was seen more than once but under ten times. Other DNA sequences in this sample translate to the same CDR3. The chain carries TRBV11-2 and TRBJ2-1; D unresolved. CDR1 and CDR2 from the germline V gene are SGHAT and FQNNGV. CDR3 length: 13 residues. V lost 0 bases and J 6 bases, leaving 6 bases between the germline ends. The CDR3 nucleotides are TGTGCCAGCAGCTTAGATCGGTTCAATGAGCAGTTCTTC. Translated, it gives CASSLDRFNEQFF.

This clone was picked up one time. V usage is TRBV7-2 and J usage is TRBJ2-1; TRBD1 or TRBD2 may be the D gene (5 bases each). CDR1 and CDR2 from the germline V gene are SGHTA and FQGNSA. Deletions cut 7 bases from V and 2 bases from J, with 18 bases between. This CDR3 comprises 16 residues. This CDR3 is CASTQDLGVTYNEQFF. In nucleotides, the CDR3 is TGTGCCAGCACCCAGGATTTGGGGGTTACCTACAATGAGCAGTTCTTC. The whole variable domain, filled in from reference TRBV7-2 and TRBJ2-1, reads GAGVSQSPSNKVTEKGKDVELRCDPISGHTALYWYRQSLGQGLEFLIYFQGNSAPDKSGLPSDRFSAERTGGSVSTLTIQRTQQEDSAVYLCASTQDLGVTYNEQFFGPGTRLTVL.

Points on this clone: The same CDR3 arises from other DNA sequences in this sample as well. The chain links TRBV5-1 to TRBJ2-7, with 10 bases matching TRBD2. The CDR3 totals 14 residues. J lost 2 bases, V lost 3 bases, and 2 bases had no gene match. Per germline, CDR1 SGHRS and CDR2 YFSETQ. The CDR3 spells CASSWTSGTYEQYF. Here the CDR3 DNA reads TGCGCCAGCAGCTGGACTAGCGGTACCTACGAGCAGTACTTC.

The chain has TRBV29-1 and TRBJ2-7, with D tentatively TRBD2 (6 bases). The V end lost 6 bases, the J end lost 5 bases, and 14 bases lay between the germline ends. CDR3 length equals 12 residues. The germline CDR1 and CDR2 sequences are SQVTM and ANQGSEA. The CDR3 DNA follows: TGCAGCGTCCCGGGGACGGGAGACGAGCAGTACTTC. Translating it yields CSVPGTGDEQYF.

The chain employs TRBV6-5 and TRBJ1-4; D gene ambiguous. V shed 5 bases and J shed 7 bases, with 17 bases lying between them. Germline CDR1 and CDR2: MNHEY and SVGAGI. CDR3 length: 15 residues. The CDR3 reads CASSRQVTLGEKLFF. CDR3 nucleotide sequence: TGTGCCAGCAGTCGTCAAGTGACCTTGGGTGAAAAACTGTTTTTT.

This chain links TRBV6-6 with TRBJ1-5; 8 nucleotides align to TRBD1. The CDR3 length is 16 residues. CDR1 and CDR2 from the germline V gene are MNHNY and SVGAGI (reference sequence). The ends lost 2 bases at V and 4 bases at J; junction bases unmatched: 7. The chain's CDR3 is CASSYPGQGLNQPQHF. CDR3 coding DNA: TGTGCCAGCAGTTACCCAGGACAGGGCCTGAATCAGCCCCAGCATTTT.

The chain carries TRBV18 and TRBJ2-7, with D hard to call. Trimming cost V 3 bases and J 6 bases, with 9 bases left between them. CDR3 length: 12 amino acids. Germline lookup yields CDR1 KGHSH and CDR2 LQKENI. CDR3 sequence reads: CASSPGSGEQYF. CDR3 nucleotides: TGTGCCAGCTCACCGGGTTCCGGCGAGCAGTACTTC.

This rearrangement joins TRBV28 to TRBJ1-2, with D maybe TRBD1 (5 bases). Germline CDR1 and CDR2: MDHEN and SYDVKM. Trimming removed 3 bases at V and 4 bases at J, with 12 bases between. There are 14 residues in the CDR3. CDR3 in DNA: TGTGCCAGCAGTTTGGCAGGGCTGGGCTATGGCTACACCTTC. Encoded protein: CASSLAGLGYGYTF.